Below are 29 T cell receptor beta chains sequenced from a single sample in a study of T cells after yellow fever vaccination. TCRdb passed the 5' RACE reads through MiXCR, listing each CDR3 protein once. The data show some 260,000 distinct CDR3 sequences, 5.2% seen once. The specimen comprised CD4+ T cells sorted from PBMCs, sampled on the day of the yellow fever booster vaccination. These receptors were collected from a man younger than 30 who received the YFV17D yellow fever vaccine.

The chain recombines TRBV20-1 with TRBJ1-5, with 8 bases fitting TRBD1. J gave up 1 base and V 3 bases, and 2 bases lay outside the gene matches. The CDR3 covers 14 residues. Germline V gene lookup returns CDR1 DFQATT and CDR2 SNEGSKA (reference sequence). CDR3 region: CSASRTGSNQPQHF. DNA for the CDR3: TGCAGTGCTAGTAGGACAGGGAGCAATCAGCCCCAGCATTTT.

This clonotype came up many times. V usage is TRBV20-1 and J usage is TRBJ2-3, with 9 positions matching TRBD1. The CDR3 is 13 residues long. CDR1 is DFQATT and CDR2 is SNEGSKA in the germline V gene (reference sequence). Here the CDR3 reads CRTQGALGDTQYF. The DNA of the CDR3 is TGCAGAACACAGGGGGCATTGGGAGATACGCAGTATTTT.

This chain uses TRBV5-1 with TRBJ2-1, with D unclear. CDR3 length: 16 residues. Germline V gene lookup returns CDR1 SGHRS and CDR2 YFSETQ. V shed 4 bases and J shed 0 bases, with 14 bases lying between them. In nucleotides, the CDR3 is TGCGCCAGCAGCGCCCTAAGCCAGTCCTCCTACAATGAGCAGTTCTTC. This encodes CASSALSQSSYNEQFF.

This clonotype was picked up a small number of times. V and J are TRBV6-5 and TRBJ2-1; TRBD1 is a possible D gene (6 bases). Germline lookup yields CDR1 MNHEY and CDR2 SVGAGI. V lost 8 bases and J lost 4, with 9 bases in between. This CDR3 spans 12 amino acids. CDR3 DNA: TGTGCCAGCCGGGACACGTACAATGAGCAGTTCTTC. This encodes CASRDTYNEQFF.

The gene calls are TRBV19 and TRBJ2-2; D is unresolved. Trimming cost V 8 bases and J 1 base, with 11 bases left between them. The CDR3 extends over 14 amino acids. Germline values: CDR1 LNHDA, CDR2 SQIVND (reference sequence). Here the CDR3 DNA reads TGTGCCAGTGCGAGGTCCGGGAACACCGGGGAGCTGTTTTTT. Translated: CASARSGNTGELFF.

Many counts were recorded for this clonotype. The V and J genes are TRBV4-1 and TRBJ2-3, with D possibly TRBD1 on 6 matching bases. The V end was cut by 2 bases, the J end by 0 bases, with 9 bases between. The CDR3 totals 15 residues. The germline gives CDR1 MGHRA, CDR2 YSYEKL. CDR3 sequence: CASSQTGQSTDTQYF. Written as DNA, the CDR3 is TGCGCCAGCAGCCAAACAGGGCAGAGCACAGATACGCAGTATTTT.

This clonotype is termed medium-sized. CDR3: CATGLDLAGGIQYF. For the CDR3, the DNA is TGTGCCACGGGACTAGACCTCGCCGGGGGGATTCAGTACTTC. The chain uses TRBV10-3 and TRBJ2-4; 8 bases line up with TRBD2. This CDR3 region has 14 residues. Germline V CDR1 and CDR2: ENHRY, SYGVKD. V was pared by 10 bases and J by 10 bases, with 15 bases of the junction left unmatched.

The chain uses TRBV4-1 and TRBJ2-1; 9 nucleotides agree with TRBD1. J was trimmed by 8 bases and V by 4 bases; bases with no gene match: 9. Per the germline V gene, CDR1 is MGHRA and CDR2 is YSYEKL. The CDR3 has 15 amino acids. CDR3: CASSRPGQGSHEQFF. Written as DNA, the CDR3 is TGCGCCAGCAGCCGACCGGGACAGGGAAGTCATGAGCAGTTCTTC.

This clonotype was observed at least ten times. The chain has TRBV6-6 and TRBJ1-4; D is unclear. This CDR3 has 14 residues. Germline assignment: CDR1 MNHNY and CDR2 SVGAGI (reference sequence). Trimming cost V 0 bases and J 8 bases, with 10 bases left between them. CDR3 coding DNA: TGTGCCAGCAGTTACTCGGAGGGTGCGGAAAAACTGTTTTTT. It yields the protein CASSYSEGAEKLFF.

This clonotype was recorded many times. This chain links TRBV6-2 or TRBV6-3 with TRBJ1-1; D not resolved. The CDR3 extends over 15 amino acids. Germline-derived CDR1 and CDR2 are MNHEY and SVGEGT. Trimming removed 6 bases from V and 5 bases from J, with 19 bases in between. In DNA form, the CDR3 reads TGTGCCAGCAGATCCCAGACCGCGGGTGGAACTGAAGCTTTCTTT. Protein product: CASRSQTAGGTEAFF.

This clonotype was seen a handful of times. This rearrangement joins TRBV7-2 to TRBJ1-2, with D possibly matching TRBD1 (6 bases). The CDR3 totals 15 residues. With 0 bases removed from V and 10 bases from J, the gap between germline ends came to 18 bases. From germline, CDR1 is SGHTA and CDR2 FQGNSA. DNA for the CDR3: TGTGCCAGCAGCTTAGCGGTGGTGAGGGGGGGCGACTACACCTTC. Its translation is CASSLAVVRGGDYTF.

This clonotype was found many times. The CDR3 region is CASSAMVSSYEQYF. CDR3 sequence (DNA): TGTGCCAGCAGTGCCATGGTCAGCTCCTACGAGCAGTACTTC. The V call is TRBV7-2, the J call TRBJ2-7; no definite D call. V was clipped by 6 bases and J by 0 bases, with 12 bases between them. The CDR3 totals 14 residues. The germline V gene has CDR1 SGHTA and CDR2 FQGNSA.

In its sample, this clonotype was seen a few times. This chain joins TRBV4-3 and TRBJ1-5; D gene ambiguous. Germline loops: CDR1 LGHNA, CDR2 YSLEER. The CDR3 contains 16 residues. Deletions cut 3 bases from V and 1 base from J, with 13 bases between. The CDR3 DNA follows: TGCGCCAGCAGCCAGGCATGGAGCGGCAGCAATCAGCCCCAGCATTTT. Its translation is CASSQAWSGSNQPQHF.

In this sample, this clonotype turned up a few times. CDR3 nucleotide sequence: TGCGCCAGCACCCTTCGGGGCGGGAACACCGGGGAGCTGTTTTTT. Its translation is CASTLRGGNTGELFF. This chain uses TRBV5-1 with TRBJ2-2; tentatively, D is TRBD1 or TRBD2 (5 bases each). The CDR3 spans 15 residues. Trimming removed 6 bases from V and 1 base from J, with 13 bases in between. Germline CDR1 is SGHRS and CDR2 is YFSETQ.

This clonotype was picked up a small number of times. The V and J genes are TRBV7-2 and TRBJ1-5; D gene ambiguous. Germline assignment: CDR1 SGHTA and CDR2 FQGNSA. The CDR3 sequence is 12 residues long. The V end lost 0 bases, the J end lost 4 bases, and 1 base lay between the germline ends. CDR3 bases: TGTGCCAGCAGCTTAGCTAATCAGCCCCAGCATTTT. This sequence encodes CASSLANQPQHF. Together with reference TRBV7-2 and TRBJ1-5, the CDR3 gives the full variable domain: GAGVSQSPSNKVTEKGKDVELRCDPISGHTALYWYRQSLGQGLEFLIYFQGNSAPDKSGLPSDRFSAERTGGSVSTLTIQRTQQEDSAVYLCASSLANQPQHFGDGTRLSIL.

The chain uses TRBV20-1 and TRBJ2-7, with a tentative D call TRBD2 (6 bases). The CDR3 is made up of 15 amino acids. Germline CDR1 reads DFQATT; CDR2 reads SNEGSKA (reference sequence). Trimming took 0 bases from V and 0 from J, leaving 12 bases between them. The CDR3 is CSARDPTGDSYEQYF. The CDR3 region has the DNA TGCAGTGCTAGAGATCCAACGGGAGACTCCTACGAGCAGTACTTC.

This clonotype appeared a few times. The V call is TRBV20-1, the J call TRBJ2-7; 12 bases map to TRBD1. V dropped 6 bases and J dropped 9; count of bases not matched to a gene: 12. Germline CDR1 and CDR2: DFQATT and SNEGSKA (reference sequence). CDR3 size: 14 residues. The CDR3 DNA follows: TGCAGTGCCAAACGCGGGACAGGGGGCACCCGGCAGTACTTC. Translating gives CSAKRGTGGTRQYF.

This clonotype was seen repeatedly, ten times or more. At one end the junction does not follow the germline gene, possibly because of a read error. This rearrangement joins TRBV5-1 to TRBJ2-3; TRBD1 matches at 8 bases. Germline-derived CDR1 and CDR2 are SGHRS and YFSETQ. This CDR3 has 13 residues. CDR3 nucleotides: TGCGCGAGCAGCCGGACAGGGCCAGATACGCAGTATTTT. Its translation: CASSRTGPDTQYF.

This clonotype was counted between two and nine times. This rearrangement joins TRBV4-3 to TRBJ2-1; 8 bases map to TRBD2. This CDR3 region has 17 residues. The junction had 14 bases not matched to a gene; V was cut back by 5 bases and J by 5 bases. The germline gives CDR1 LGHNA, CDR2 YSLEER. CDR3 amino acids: CASSFRLAPESDNEQFF. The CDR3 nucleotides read TGCGCCAGCAGCTTCCGACTAGCGCCTGAGTCCGACAATGAGCAGTTCTTC.

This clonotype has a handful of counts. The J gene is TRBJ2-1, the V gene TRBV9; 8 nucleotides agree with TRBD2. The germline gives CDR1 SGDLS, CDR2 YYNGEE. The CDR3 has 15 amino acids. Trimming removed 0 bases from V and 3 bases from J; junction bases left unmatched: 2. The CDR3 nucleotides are TGTGCCAGCAGCGTAGATAGCGGGGTCTACAATGAGCAGTTCTTC. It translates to CASSVDSGVYNEQFF.

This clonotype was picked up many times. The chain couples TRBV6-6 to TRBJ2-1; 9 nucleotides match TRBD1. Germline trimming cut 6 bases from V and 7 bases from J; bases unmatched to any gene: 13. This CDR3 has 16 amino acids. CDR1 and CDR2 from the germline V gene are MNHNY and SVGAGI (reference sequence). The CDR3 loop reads CASRRTGAQGGNEQFF. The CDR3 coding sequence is TGTGCCAGCAGACGGACAGGGGCCCAGGGGGGGAATGAGCAGTTCTTC.

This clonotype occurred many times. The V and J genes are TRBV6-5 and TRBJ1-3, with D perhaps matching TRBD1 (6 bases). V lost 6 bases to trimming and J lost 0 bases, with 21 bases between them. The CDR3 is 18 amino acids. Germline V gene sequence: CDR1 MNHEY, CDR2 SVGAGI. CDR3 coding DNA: TGTGCCAGCAGATCCGGGGGCTTTCCGGTTAACTCTGGAAACACCATATATTTT. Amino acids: CASRSGGFPVNSGNTIYF.

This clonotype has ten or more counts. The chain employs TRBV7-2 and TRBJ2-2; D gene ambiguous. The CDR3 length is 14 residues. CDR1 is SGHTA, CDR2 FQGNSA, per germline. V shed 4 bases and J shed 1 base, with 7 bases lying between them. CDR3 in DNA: TGTGCCAGCAGCTATGACCGGAACACCGGGGAGCTGTTTTTT. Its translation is CASSYDRNTGELFF. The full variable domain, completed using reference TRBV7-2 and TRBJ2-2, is GAGVSQSPSNKVTEKGKDVELRCDPISGHTALYWYRQSLGQGLEFLIYFQGNSAPDKSGLPSDRFSAERTGGSVSTLTIQRTQQEDSAVYLCASSYDRNTGELFFGEGSRLTVL.

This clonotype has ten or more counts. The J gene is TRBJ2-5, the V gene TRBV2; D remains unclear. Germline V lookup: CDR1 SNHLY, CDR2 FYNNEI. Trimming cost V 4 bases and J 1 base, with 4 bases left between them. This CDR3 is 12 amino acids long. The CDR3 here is CASSVGQETQYF. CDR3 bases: TGTGCCAGCAGTGTGGGCCAAGAGACCCAGTACTTC.

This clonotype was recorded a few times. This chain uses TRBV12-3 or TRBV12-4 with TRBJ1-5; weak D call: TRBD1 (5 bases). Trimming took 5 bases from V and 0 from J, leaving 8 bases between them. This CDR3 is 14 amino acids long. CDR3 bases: TGTGCCAGCAGTGGACAATATAGCAATCAGCCCCAGCATTTT. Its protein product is CASSGQYSNQPQHF.

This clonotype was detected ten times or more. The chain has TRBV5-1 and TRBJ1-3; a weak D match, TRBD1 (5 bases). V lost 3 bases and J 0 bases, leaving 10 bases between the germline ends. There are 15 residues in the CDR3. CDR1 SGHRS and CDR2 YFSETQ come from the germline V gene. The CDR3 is CASSSGRYSGNTIYF. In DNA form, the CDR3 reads TGCGCCAGCAGCTCGGGACGGTACTCTGGAAACACCATATATTTT.

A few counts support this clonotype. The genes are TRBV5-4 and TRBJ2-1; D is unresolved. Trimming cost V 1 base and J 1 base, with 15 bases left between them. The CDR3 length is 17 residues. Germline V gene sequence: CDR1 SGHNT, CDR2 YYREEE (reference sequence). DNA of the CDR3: TGTGCCAGCAGCTTGCTGGCAGTTGGCCTATCCTACAATGAGCAGTTCTTC. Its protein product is CASSLLAVGLSYNEQFF.

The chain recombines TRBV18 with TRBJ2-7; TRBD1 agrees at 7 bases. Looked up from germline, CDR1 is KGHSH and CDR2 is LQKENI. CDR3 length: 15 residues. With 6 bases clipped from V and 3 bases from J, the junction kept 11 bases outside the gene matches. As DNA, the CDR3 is TGTGCCAGCTCGGCTTCTGAGGGGGCTATCTACGAGCAGTACGTC. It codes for CASSASEGAIYEQYV.

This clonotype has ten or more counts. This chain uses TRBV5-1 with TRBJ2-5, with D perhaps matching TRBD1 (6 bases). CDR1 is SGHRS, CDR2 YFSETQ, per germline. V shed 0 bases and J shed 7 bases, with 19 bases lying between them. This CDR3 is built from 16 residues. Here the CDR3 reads CASSLGWQVPRGTQYF. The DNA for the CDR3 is TGCGCCAGCAGCTTGGGGTGGCAGGTCCCCAGGGGGACCCAGTACTTC.